The 16 T cell receptor beta chains listed next were all sequenced from one sample in a study of blood T cell repertoires in COVID-19. Repertoires were generated with immunoSEQ multiplex PCR, while TCRdb's copy carries only in-frame clones and drops some. The table records about 280,000 clones, about 85% of them present only once. Sequenced input: peripheral blood. All receptors derive from a human donor in a cohort sampled during active COVID-19.

The V gene is TRBV7-2, the J gene TRBJ2-1; TRBD2 matches at 9 bases. CDR1 and CDR2 from the germline V gene are SGHTA and FQGNSA. V shed 1 base and J 6 bases; nucleotides not matched to a gene: 4. This CDR3 comprises 15 residues. CDR3 residues: CASSLGWRGGNEQFF. Here the CDR3 DNA reads TGTGCCAGCAGCTTAGGGTGGCGGGGGGGCAATGAGCAGTTCTTC.

This chain links TRBV14 with TRBJ1-6; D perhaps matches TRBD1 (5 bases). The germline V and J ends were trimmed by 1 base and 6 bases, with 7 bases remaining between them. CDR1 SGHDN and CDR2 FVKESK come from the germline V gene. This CDR3 contains 14 residues. CDR3 loop: CASSQGQGNSPLHF. Written as DNA, the CDR3 is TGTGCCAGCAGCCAAGGGCAGGGTAATTCACCCCTCCACTTT. Full variable domain (rest looked up from reference TRBV14 and TRBJ1-6): EAGVTQFPSHSVIEKGQTVTLRCDPISGHDNLYWYRRVMGKEIKFLLHFVKESKQDESGMPNNRFLAERTGGTYSTLKVQPAELEDSGVYFCASSQGQGNSPLHFGNGTRLTVT.

The rearrangement joins TRBV18 to TRBJ2-5; 12 bases fit TRBD1. CDR1 KGHSH and CDR2 LQKENI come from the germline V gene. V was pared by 5 bases and J by 5 bases, with 6 bases of the junction left unmatched. This CDR3 has 15 residues. The CDR3 sequence: CASSWGTGGPETQYF. The CDR3 DNA reads TGTGCCAGCTCATGGGGGACAGGGGGCCCGGAGACCCAGTACTTC.

This clone occurred once. This chain connects TRBV15 to TRBJ2-2; no definite D call. The CDR3 has 14 amino acids. The germline V and J ends were trimmed by 0 bases and 5 bases, with 7 bases remaining between them. Germline CDR1 LNHNV, CDR2 YYDKDF (reference sequence). CDR3 DNA sequence: TGTGCCACCAGCAGAGATCGGTTGACCGGGGAGCTGTTTTTT. As protein: CATSRDRLTGELFF.

The chain is built from TRBV28 and TRBJ1-5, with a tentative D call TRBD1 (5 bases). Germline V gene sequence: CDR1 MDHEN, CDR2 SYDVKM. The V end was cut by 1 base, the J end by 5 bases, with 12 bases between. The CDR3 runs to 15 residues. The CDR3 sequence is CASSLLQGVDQPQHF. CDR3 coding DNA: TGTGCCAGCAGTTTATTACAAGGGGTAGATCAGCCCCAGCATTTT. Using reference TRBV28 and TRBJ1-5 for the parts outside the CDR3, the full variable domain is DVKVTQSSRYLVKRTGEKVFLECVQDMDHENMFWYRQDPGLGLRLIYFSYDVKMKEKGDIPEGYSVSREKKERFSLILESASTNQTSMYLCASSLLQGVDQPQHFGDGTRLSIL.

This CDR3 reads CASSPGLASPEQYF. CDR3 bases: TGTGCCAGCAGCCCTGGACTAGCCTCCCCCGAGCAGTACTTC. The J gene is TRBJ2-7, the V gene TRBV7-2, with 8 bases that match TRBD2. The CDR3 length is 14 residues. Germline V lookup: CDR1 SGHTA, CDR2 FQGNSA. V dropped 5 bases and J dropped 6; count of bases not matched to a gene: 9.

The V call is TRBV27, the J call TRBJ2-2, with 12 bases lining up with TRBD2. Germline trimming cut 6 bases from V and 3 bases from J; bases unmatched to any gene: 11. The CDR3 totals 18 residues. Germline values: CDR1 MNHEY, CDR2 SMNVEV (reference sequence). The CDR3 DNA follows: TGTGCCAGCAGGCGGCTAGCGGGAGGGAGGGGGGACACCGGGGAGCTGTTTTTT. Translated, it gives CASRRLAGGRGDTGELFF.

Here the CDR3 DNA reads TGTGCCAGCAGCGTCAGTCCCCTCAAAAGAAGCACAGATACGCAGTATTTT. Its translation: CASSVSPLKRSTDTQYF. The chain combines TRBV9 with TRBJ2-3; no clear D. Germline-derived CDR1 and CDR2 are SGDLS and YYNGEE. This CDR3 comprises 17 residues. V was shortened by 2 bases and J by 0 bases, with 16 bases between the two germline ends.

The chain recombines TRBV9 with TRBJ2-3; 9 nucleotides line up with TRBD2. V shed 0 bases, J shed 5 bases, and the junction held 4 bases outside the gene matches. Germline V CDR1 and CDR2: SGDLS, YYNGEE. This CDR3 is 15 amino acids long. The CDR3 DNA follows: TGTGCCAGCAGCGTAGTGTTAGCGGGAGTAGATACGCAGTATTTT. The encoded protein is CASSVVLAGVDTQYF.

This clone has more than one count but fewer than ten. The chain has TRBV5-1 and TRBJ1-6; 8 nucleotides line up with TRBD1. With 1 base clipped from V and 9 bases from J, the junction kept 6 bases outside the gene matches. Germline lookup yields CDR1 SGHRS and CDR2 YFSETQ. The CDR3 is 15 amino acids. The CDR3, as DNA: TGCGCCAGCAGCTTGCTAGGACAGGGAATTTCACCCCTCCACTTT. It codes for CASSLLGQGISPLHF.

The CDR3 is CASRGSGSNEQYF. In DNA form, the CDR3 reads TGTGCCAGCAGAGGTAGCGGGAGTAACGAGCAGTACTTC. The genes are TRBV7-2 and TRBJ2-7, with TRBD2 matching 9 bases. Germline-derived CDR1 and CDR2 are SGHTA and FQGNSA. CDR3 length equals 13 residues. The ends lost 6 bases at V and 5 bases at J; junction bases unmatched: 5.

The rearrangement uses TRBV7-8 and TRBJ1-3; D gene ambiguous. Germline lookup yields CDR1 SGHVS and CDR2 FQNEAQ. V was pared by 0 bases and J by 4 bases, with 13 bases between. This CDR3 has 16 residues. In DNA form, the CDR3 reads TGTGCCAGCAGCTTAGCGTGGGGAGGATTGGGAAACACCATATATTTT. This codes for CASSLAWGGLGNTIYF.

The chain recombines TRBV4-1 with TRBJ1-2; TRBD1 matches at 8 bases. V gave up 1 base and J gave up 8 bases; unmatched junction bases: 9. The V gene's germline CDR1 is MGHRA and CDR2 YSYEKL. CDR3 length equals 15 residues. The CDR3 is CASSQATDRGQGYTF. CDR3 sequence (DNA): TGCGCCAGCAGCCAAGCGACCGACAGGGGACAAGGCTACACCTTC.

This rearrangement joins TRBV11-2 to TRBJ2-3; the D is unclear. The CDR3 is 15 residues long. Germline lookup yields CDR1 SGHAT and CDR2 FQNNGV. The V and J ends lost 3 bases and 6 bases respectively, with 16 bases between them. The CDR3 spells CASSFTTPAGDTQYF. CDR3 DNA: TGTGCCAGCAGCTTCACTACCCCTGCCGGGGATACGCAGTATTTT.

There are a few counts of this clone. This rearrangement joins TRBV3-1 (or the pseudogene TRBV3-2) to TRBJ2-1; possible D gene TRBD1, 7 bases. Trimming pared 6 bases from V and 4 bases from J, leaving 16 bases between. The CDR3 sequence is 15 residues long. Germline CDR1 LGHDT, CDR2 YNNKEL (reference sequence). The CDR3 DNA follows: TGTGCCAGCAGTTTCGACAGGGACTTATACAATGAGCAGTTCTTC. It translates to CASSFDRDLYNEQFF.

This clone was seen more than once but under ten times. This chain connects TRBV19 to TRBJ2-3; TRBD2 is a possible D gene (5 bases). The CDR3 extends over 14 amino acids. Trimming took off 6 bases at V and 7 bases at J, with 17 bases between the two ends. Germline values: CDR1 LNHDA, CDR2 SQIVND (reference sequence). This CDR3 is CASSGRGRPYTQYF. In DNA form, the CDR3 reads TGTGCCAGTAGCGGAAGAGGGAGACCGTATACGCAGTATTTT.